Sequencing of this T cell receptor (beta chain) was carried out in a study of blood T cell repertoires in COVID-19 (dated by TCRdb to 2020 to 2022). As for the study more broadly: The collaborator samples originated in the United States, Italy and Spain and spanned the acute and convalescent phases of COVID-19. The prospective study material was composed of cDNA or gDNA derived from T cells, B-cell-depleted T cells, or PBMCs. The dataset comprised deeply sampled blood TCRbeta repertoires from subjects exposed to, actively infected with, or recovered from COVID-19. The repertoires were made available in a free public database intended to serve as a resource for research on the immune response to SARS-CoV-2. Samples were obtained from the ongoing ImmuneRACE study (first 160 participants) and from 1,254 subjects provided by 6 global collaborators. The sample metadata nearly always contained a de-identified subject ID, COVID-19 status, age in years and sex. Where available, HLA class I and class II types were obtained from metadata supplied by the sample provider rather than from assay-based typing. What the study reported, not specific to this receptor: The amount of clinical and demographic metadata varied by source and participant and was provided uncurated.

The collaborating institutions used their own protocols to collect whole blood in K2EDTA tubes. For TCRbeta analysis, collaborators shipped samples as frozen whole blood, isolated PBMCs, or DNA extracted from either of those sample types. The immunoSEQ Assay, a bias-controlled multiplex PCR, was used to amplify TCRbeta CDR3 regions from genomic DNA. In the original analysis: Nucleated cell counts per sample were estimated from amplification of reference gene primers within the assay. To quantify the absolute abundance of each unique TCRbeta CDR3 rearrangement, sequence reads were collapsed and filtered. For each sample, productive Simpson clonality was calculated as the square root of Simpson's diversity index across productive rearrangements. Imported from immuneACCESS, the table was reduced by TCRdb to in-frame sequences with V and J called. These copies leave out some clones; in studies compared against another copy, an unresolved V gene accounts for under half, and the cause of the remainder is not known. That table furnishes V, J and clone size, whereas the DNA furnished D and trimming. This sample comprises approximately 300,000 clones, more than 70% of them detected only once. 1.6% of the sample lies in the top ten.

On this clone itself: No antigen is known for it. No base quality values were provided; no much bigger clone lies one nucleotide off.

From the germline V gene, CDR1 is MGHRA and CDR2 is YSYEKL. From the cysteine up to the phenylalanine, the CDR3 has a length of 20 residues. Just the 60-base CDR3 DNA is kept, in frame starting at base 1. From V the trimming removes 0 bases and from J it removes 0 bases, while the gene matches leave 11 bases of the junction unaccounted for. This TCR came from a woman in her fifties or sixties with acute or convalescent COVID-19. The rearranged segments are TRBV4-1 and TRBJ2-1; TRBD2 matches 10 bases in the middle. Material: peripheral blood. The base sequence is TGCGCCAGCAGCCAAGAACGCCAGCGGGAGGGCAGGAGCTCCTACAATGAGCAGTTCTTC. Translated, it gives CASSQERQREGRSSYNEQFF.